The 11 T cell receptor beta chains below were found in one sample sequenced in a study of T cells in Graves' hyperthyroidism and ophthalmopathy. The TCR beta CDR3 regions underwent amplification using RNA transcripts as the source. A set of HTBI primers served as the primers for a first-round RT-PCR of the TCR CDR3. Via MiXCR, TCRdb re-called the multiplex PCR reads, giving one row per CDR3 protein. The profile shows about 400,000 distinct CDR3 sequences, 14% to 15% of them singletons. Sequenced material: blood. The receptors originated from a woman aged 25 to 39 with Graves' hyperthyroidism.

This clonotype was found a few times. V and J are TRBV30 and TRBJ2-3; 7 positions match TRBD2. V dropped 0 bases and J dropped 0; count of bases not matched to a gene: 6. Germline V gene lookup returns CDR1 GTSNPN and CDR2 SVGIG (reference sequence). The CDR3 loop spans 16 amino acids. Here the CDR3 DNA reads TGTGCCTGGAGTGTACGACTAGCCCTGAGCACAGATACGCAGTATTTT. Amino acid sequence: CAWSVRLALSTDTQYF.

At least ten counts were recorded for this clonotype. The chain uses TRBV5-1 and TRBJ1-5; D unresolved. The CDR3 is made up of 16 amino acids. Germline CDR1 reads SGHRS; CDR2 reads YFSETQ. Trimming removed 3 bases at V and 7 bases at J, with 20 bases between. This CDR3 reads CASSSRVGNLEQPQHF. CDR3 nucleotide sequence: TGCGCCAGCAGCTCTCGCGTAGGGAACCTCGAGCAGCCCCAGCATTTT. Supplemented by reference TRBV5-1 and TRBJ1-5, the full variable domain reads KAGVTQTPRYLIKTRGQQVTLSCSPISGHRSVSWYQQTPGQGLQFLFEYFSETQRNKGNFPGRFSGRQFSNSRSEMNVSTLELGDSALYLCASSSRVGNLEQPQHFGDGTRLSIL.

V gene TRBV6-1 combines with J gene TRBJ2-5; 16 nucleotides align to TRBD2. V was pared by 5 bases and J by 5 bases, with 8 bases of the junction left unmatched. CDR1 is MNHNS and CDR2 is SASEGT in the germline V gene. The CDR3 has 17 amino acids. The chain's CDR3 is CASSSGTSGRAGETQYF. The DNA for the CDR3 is TGTGCCAGCAGTTCTGGGACTAGCGGGAGGGCCGGGGAGACCCAGTACTTC.

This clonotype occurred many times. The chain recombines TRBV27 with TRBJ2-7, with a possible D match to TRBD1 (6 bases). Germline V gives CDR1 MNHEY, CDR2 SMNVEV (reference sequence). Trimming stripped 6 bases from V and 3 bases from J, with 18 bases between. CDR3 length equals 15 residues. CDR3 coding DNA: TGTGCCAGCAGACAGGGCTCAACGGCTATCTACGAGCAGTACTTC. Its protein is CASRQGSTAIYEQYF.

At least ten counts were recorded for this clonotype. CDR3 protein: CASTSGLRGSYNEQFF. The CDR3 DNA reads as TGTGCCAGCACCTCGGGACTCCGGGGCTCCTACAATGAGCAGTTCTTC. The gene calls are TRBV28 and TRBJ2-1; D is possibly TRBD2 (6 bases). Trimming shortened V by 7 bases and J by 0 bases, and 16 bases separated the two germline ends. The CDR3 runs 16 residues. CDR1 and CDR2 from the germline V gene are MDHEN and SYDVKM.

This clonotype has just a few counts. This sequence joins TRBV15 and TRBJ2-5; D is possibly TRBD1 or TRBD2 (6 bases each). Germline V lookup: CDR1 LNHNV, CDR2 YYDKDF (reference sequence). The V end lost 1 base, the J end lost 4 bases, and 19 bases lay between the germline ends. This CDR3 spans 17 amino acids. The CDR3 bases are TGTGCCACCAGCAGAGCTTGGGGGGCGAATCCGTCAGAGACCCAGTACTTC. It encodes CATSRAWGANPSETQYF.

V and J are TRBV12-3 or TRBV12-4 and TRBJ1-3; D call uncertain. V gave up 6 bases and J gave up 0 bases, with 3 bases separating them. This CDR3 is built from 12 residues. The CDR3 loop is CASRFSGNTIYF. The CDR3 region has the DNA TGTGCCAGCAGGTTCTCTGGAAACACCATATATTTT.

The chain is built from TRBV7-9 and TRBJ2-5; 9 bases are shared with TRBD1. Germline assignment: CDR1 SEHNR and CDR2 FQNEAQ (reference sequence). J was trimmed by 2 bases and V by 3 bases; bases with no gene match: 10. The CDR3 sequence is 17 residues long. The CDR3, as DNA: TGTGCCAGCAGCTTTCTCGTGGACAGGGGACTACAAGAGACCCAGTACTTC. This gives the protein CASSFLVDRGLQETQYF.

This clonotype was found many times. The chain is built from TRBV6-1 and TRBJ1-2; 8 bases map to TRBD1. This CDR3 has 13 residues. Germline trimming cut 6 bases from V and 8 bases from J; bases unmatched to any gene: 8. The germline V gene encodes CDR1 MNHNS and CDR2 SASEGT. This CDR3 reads CASRPDRAAGYTF. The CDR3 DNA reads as TGTGCCAGCAGACCGGACAGGGCGGCGGGCTACACCTTC.

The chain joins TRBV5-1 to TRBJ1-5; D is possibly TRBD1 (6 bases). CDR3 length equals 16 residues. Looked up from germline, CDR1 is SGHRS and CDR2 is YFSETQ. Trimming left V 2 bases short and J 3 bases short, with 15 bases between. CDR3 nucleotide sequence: TGCGCCAGCAGCTTCGGCCTAAGACAGGACAATCAGCCCCAGCATTTT. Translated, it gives CASSFGLRQDNQPQHF.

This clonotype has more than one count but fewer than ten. The chain's CDR3 is CASSQQRPGGYTF. In DNA, the CDR3 is TGTGCCAGCTCACAACAGCGGCCGGGGGGCTACACCTTC. This sequence joins TRBV18 and TRBJ1-2, with unresolved D. Trimming shortened V by 4 bases and J by 8 bases, and 14 bases separated the two germline ends. The germline gives CDR1 KGHSH, CDR2 LQKENI. This CDR3 comprises 13 residues.